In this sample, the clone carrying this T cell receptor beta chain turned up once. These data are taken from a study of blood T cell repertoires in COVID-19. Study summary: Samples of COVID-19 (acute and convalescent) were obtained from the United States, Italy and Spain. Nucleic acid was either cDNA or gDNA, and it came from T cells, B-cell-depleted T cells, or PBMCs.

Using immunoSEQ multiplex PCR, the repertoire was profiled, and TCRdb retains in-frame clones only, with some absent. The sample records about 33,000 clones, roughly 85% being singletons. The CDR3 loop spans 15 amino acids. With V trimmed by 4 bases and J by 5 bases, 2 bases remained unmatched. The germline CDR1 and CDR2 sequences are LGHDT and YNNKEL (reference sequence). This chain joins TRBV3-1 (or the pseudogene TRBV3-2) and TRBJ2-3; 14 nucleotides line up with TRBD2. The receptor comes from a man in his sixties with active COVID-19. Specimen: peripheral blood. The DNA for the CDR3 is TGTGCCAGCAGCCTCGGACTAGCGGGAGGAGATACGCAGTATTTT. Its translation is CASSLGLAGGDTQYF.